The TCR beta chain described here comes from a study of identifying expanded T cells in peripheral blood. Clones were read by immunoSEQ multiplex PCR, and TCRdb kept only the in-frame ones, dropping some. Altogether around 130,000 clones are present, roughly 90% being singletons, with the ten largest covering more than 7%. Healthy donors had no documented immune events, such as infections, while sampled. The study's findings and limits: Two-week clone count variance significantly increased as total template count grew. Approximately 1.1 clones differed between technical replicates, versus 16.4 and 19 over time.

With regard to this clone: Its target is unknown.

The V end was cut by 1 base, the J end by 3 bases, with 9 bases between. This CDR3 comprises 14 residues. Germline V lookup: CDR1 SNHLY, CDR2 FYNNEI. The receptor was isolated from a person between 18 and 70 years old in good health. Specimen: blood. The genes are TRBV2 and TRBJ1-1; D call uncertain. CDR3 bases: TGTGCCAGCAGTGAAGGATACGGTGACACTGAAGCTTTCTTT. Translation gives CASSEGYGDTEAFF.